This is a list of T cell receptor beta chains from one sample in a study of OX40 agonist ivuxolimab in advanced cancers. The data were produced by immunoSEQ multiplex PCR, yet TCRdb's version contains in-frame clones alone and is incomplete. The sample holds 20,000 to 25,000 clones, roughly 78% seen once. The starting material was CD4+ or CD8+ T cells sorted from blood, obtained in a trial of the OX40 agonist ivuxolimab. The receptors shown here come from an adult with an advanced solid tumor such as melanoma, head and neck, liver or kidney cancer. CDR3s include the opening cysteine and the closing phenylalanine or tryptophan. Each record gives: clone size, J gene, V gene, D gene, CDR3 DNA, CDR3 protein. A D gene is named only where the DNA matches it firmly. Clone size is given for some rows only: seen once, a few or many times, or a class if the clone is expanded.

>NA|TRBJ1-1|TRBV2|TRBD1
TGTGCCAGCAGAGGACAGGGTAGGGTGGCTTTCTTT
CASRGQGRVAFF
>NA|TRBJ1-5|TRBV7-9|NA
TGTGCCAGCAGCCCCCACGGGGGCGATCAGCCCCAGCATTTT
CASSPHGGDQPQHF
>NA|TRBJ2-7|TRBV7-2|NA
TGTGCCAGCAGCTTCGGGACCGTTGGCGGATCATACGAGCAGTACTTC
CASSFGTVGGSYEQYF
>NA|TRBJ1-2|TRBV2|TRBD1
TGTGCCAGCAGTAGAGAAACCGCCGGGACAGGGGATGGCTACACCTTC
CASSRETAGTGDGYTF
>few|TRBJ1-5|TRBV7-2|TRBD1
TGTGCCAGCAGCTTATGGCAGGGGGCCGGACAGCCCCAGCATTTT
CASSLWQGAGQPQHF
>NA|TRBJ1-2|TRBV7-6|NA
TGTGCCAGCAGGCCAGACACGATGGGGGGCTACACCTTC
CASRPDTMGGYTF
>once|TRBJ2-1|TRBV2|TRBD2
TGTGCCAGCAACTCTCGCGCGGGGGGCTACAATGAGCAGTTCTTC
CASNSRAGGYNEQFF
>NA|TRBJ2-7|TRBV19|NA
TGTGCCACCGAGGGGAATGGATACGAGCAGTACTTC
CATEGNGYEQYF
>NA|TRBJ2-7|TRBV6-5|TRBD1
TGTGCCAGCAGGGCGGGGACAGGGAAAGGGTACGAGCAGTACTTC
CASRAGTGKGYEQYF
>NA|TRBJ2-7|TRBV7-2|NA
TGTGCCAGCAGCTTAGCGACAGCAACCTACGAGCAGTACTTC
CASSLATATYEQYF
>NA|TRBJ2-4|TRBV30|NA
TGTGCCTGGAGTCACTTACGAGGCGGACTAGCCAAAAACATTCAGTACTTC
CAWSHLRGGLAKNIQYF
>NA|TRBJ1-2|TRBV4-1|NA
TGCGCCAGCAGCCACTCTCTCCCCCAGCACAGACAGAGGAACTATGGCTACACCTTC
CASSHSLPQHRQRNYGYTF
>few|TRBJ2-2|TRBV4-1|TRBD2
TGTGCCAGCAGCTTACTAGCGGCCGAAGGGACCGGGGAGCTGTTTTTT
CASSLLAAEGTGELFF
>NA|TRBJ1-5|TRBV10-3|NA
TGTGCCATCAGTCTAGAGGGGAGCAATCAGCCCCAGCATTTT
CAISLEGSNQPQHF
>NA|TRBJ2-2|TRBV5-1|NA
TGCGCCAGCAGCTTGTCAATAGGGAACGGGGAGCTGTTTTTT
CASSLSIGNGELFF
>NA|TRBJ1-5|TRBV19|NA
TGTGCCAGTAGTATGACAGGTTTATTTCAGCCCCAGCATTTT
CASSMTGLFQPQHF
>NA|TRBJ1-1|TRBV18|TRBD1
TGTGCCAGCTCGGCGGACAGGGACTCAGGGGGTGAAGCTTTCTTT
CASSADRDSGGEAFF
>once|TRBJ2-7|TRBV19|NA
TGTGCCAGTAGTATAATTCGGCAGGGGAACTACGAGCAGTACTTC
CASSIIRQGNYEQYF
>once|TRBJ2-1|TRBV19|NA
TGTGCCAGTAGTAACCGGGGCCCCAATGAGCAGTTCTTC
CASSNRGPNEQFF
>NA|TRBJ1-6|TRBV15|NA
TGTGCCACCAGCAGGGACCGAACTAGGACCCTCCACTTT
CATSRDRTRTLHF
>NA|TRBJ2-7|TRBV6-6|NA
TGTGTCAGCAGTCGCGGGTCCTACGAGCAGTACTTC
CVSSRGSYEQYF
>NA|TRBJ2-5|TRBV6-1|NA
TGTGCCAGCAAGGGTGGAGGGGCGCAAGAGACCCAGTACTTC
CASKGGGAQETQYF
>NA|TRBJ1-1|TRBV5-4|TRBD1
TGTGCCAGCAGCTCCCCACAGGGGGCTGCGGCTTTCTTT
CASSSPQGAAAFF
>NA|TRBJ2-2|TRBV7-9|TRBD2
TGTGCCAGCAGTTCTCAGGGAGGGGTCACCGGGGAGCTGTTTTTT
CASSSQGGVTGELFF
>NA|TRBJ1-5|TRBV7-2|TRBD1
TGTGCCAGCAGCTTAGGAGGGACAGGATCCATGCCCCAGCATTTT
CASSLGGTGSMPQHF
>few|TRBJ2-7|TRBV7-2|TRBD2
TGTGCCAGCAGCTTAGTGGGAGGGGCCCTCGAGCAGTACTTC
CASSLVGGALEQYF
>NA|TRBJ2-5|TRBV19|NA
TGTGCCAGTAGTATAGTGGTATCGGGAGTAGAGACCCAGTACTTC
CASSIVVSGVETQYF
>NA|TRBJ1-3|TRBV6-4|NA
TGTGCCAGCAGTCCGCAGGGGATTGGTTCTGGAAACACCATATATTTT
CASSPQGIGSGNTIYF
>NA|TRBJ2-4|TRBV7-9|TRBD1
TGTGCCAGCAGCTCGGGGACAGGGAACATTCAGTACTTC
CASSSGTGNIQYF
>NA|TRBJ2-3|TRBV6-5|NA
TGTGCCAGCAGTTACTCCCCGGACCAAGATACGCAGTATTTT
CASSYSPDQDTQYF
>NA|TRBJ1-5|TRBV6-6|TRBD1
TGTGCCAGCAGCCAGACAGGGGATCGCAATCAGCCCCAGCATTTT
CASSQTGDRNQPQHF
>NA|TRBJ1-2|TRBV30|TRBD1
TGTGCCTGGAGTGCCCTAGGGGGACAGTTCTATGGCTACACCTTC
CAWSALGGQFYGYTF
>NA|TRBJ1-2|TRBV9|TRBD1
TGTGCCAGCAGCGTAACCACAGGGGGCAATGGCTACACCTTC
CASSVTTGGNGYTF
>NA|TRBJ1-1|TRBV18|NA
TGTGCCAGCTCACAACAGCAGGGGAACACTGAAGCTTTCTTT
CASSQQQGNTEAFF
>few|TRBJ1-6|TRBV5-6|NA
TGTGCCAGCAGCTTGGTCGGGGGTTCTAATTCACCCCTCCACTTT
CASSLVGGSNSPLHF
>NA|TRBJ2-1|TRBV4-2|TRBD2
TGTGCCAGCAGCCGCACCGGGACTAGCGGGAGAGATGAGCAGTTCTTC
CASSRTGTSGRDEQFF
>NA|TRBJ2-2|TRBV9|NA
TGTGCCAGCAGCGAGGAGGGGGAGCTGTTTTTT
CASSEEGELFF
>NA|TRBJ1-5|TRBV19|TRBD1
TGTGCCAGTAGTATGCAGGGGGCACGGCAGCCCCAGCATTTT
CASSMQGARQPQHF
>few|TRBJ1-1|TRBV20-1|NA
TGCAGTGCTAGGCGCCACACTGAAGCTTTCTTT
CSARRHTEAFF
>once|TRBJ2-7|TRBV9|NA
TGTGCCAGCAGCGTAGCTGACGGAACCTACGAGCAGTACTTC
CASSVADGTYEQYF
>few|TRBJ1-6|TRBV6-6|NA
TGTGCCAGCAGGACCGCAGGGAGGGCACCCCTCCACTTT
CASRTAGRAPLHF
>NA|TRBJ2-6|TRBV13|NA
TGTGCCAGCAGCTTTCGAGCCTCTGGGGCCAACGTCCTGACTTTC
CASSFRASGANVLTF
>NA|TRBJ1-1|TRBV7-3|NA
TGTGCCAGCAGCTTAACGGGAGGAGAAGCTTTCTTT
CASSLTGGEAFF
>NA|TRBJ1-1|TRBV7-6|NA
TGTGCCAGCAGTCTTCGTCTAGGCGAGCACGACACTGAAGCTTTCTTT
CASSLRLGEHDTEAFF
>NA|TRBJ1-2|TRBV5-5|TRBD1
TGTGCCAGCAGCCGCCCCGACAGGGGATCCTATGGCTACACCTTC
CASSRPDRGSYGYTF
>once|TRBJ1-4|TRBV5-6|NA
TGTGCCAGCAGCTTAGGGGGAATAGATGAAAAACTGTTTTTT
CASSLGGIDEKLFF
>NA|TRBJ1-5|TRBV19|NA
TGTGCCAGTAGTCCGGATTGGGTAAATCAGCCCCAGCATTTT
CASSPDWVNQPQHF
>NA|TRBJ1-6|TRBV28|NA
TGTGCCAGCACCTTGGGGGAATTACCCCTCCACTTT
CASTLGELPLHF
>once|TRBJ2-7|TRBV11-2|TRBD2
TGTGCCAGCAGCCCTCGGGAGGGACTACGCGGGTCCGAGCAGTACTTC
CASSPREGLRGSEQYF
>NA|TRBJ1-1|TRBV2|NA
TGTGCCAGCAGTTGGACAGACGTGAAAGCTTTCTTT
CASSWTDVKAFF
>NA|TRBJ2-2|TRBV4-1|NA
TGCGCCAGCAGCCCTTTCTCAGGTCGAAATACCGGGGAGCTGTTTTTT
CASSPFSGRNTGELFF
>NA|TRBJ1-2|TRBV5-1|NA
TGCGCCAGCAGCCTTGAGGGGGTTGGCTACACCTTC
CASSLEGVGYTF
>NA|TRBJ2-7|TRBV5-4|TRBD1
TGTGCCAGCAGCCAGGGCCAGGGGGCAGGCGAGCAGTACTTC
CASSQGQGAGEQYF
>NA|TRBJ2-3|TRBV5-4|TRBD2
TGTGCCAGCAGCGCTGGTGGGGGGGGGAGCACAGATACGCAGTATTTT
CASSAGGGGSTDTQYF
>NA|TRBJ1-3|TRBV25-1|NA
TGTGCCAGCAGTGAATCGCTAAGGCCGCCGGGAAACACCATATATTTT
CASSESLRPPGNTIYF
>NA|TRBJ2-1|TRBV7-2|TRBD2
TGTGCCAGCAGCTCGCCCCAGCTGGCACTAGCGGCCTACAATGAGCAGTTCTTC
CASSSPQLALAAYNEQFF
>NA|TRBJ2-7|TRBV5-1|NA
TGCGCCAGCAGCTTGCCTGGGACACCCAACTCCTACGAGCAGTACTTC
CASSLPGTPNSYEQYF
>NA|TRBJ2-7|TRBV7-2|NA
TGTGCCAGCAGCGATTTAGCCGGGGGAAGGGGATACGAGCAGTACTTC
CASSDLAGGRGYEQYF